A selection of T cell receptor beta chains follows, all from one sample in a study of OX40 agonist ivuxolimab in advanced cancers. Sequencing used immunoSEQ multiplex PCR; TCRdb keeps in-frame clones, though not all of them. This table holds about 43,000 clones, 80% found once. The sample in question was CD4+ or CD8+ T cells sorted from blood, obtained in a trial of the OX40 agonist ivuxolimab. These receptors came from an adult with an advanced solid tumor such as melanoma, head and neck, liver or kidney cancer. The CDR3 runs from the conserved cysteine through the conserved F or W. A D gene is named only where the DNA matches it firmly. Clone size appears in some rows only: once, few, many, or a class for an expanded clone.

>TRBV9|NA|TRBJ1-1|once
CASSVYHPGETNTEAFF
TGTGCCAGCAGCGTATATCATCCGGGGGAAACGAACACTGAAGCTTTCTTT
>TRBV12-2|NA|TRBJ1-5|NA
CASRLAQAGLPNSNQPQHF
TGTGCAAGTCGCTTAGCGCAGGCAGGTTTGCCCAATAGCAATCAGCCCCAGCATTTT
>TRBV5-1|NA|TRBJ2-3|NA
CASSFRDTQYF
TGCGCCAGCAGCTTTAGAGATACGCAGTATTTT
>TRBV11-2|NA|TRBJ2-3|NA
CASSYTGGASTDTQYF
TGTGCCAGCAGCTACACCGGGGGAGCTAGCACAGATACGCAGTATTTT
>TRBV6-5|TRBD1|TRBJ1-2|NA
CASSSGGNYGYTF
TGTGCCAGCAGTTCAGGGGGCAACTATGGCTACACCTTC
>TRBV7-9|TRBD2|TRBJ2-1|NA
CASILGLAGGNEQFF
TGTGCCAGCATCCTAGGACTAGCGGGAGGCAATGAGCAGTTCTTC
>TRBV18|NA|TRBJ2-3|NA
CASSLETDTQYF
TGTGCCAGCTCACTGGAGACAGATACGCAGTATTTT
>TRBV19|NA|TRBJ2-1|once
CASSRRLNEQFF
TGTGCCAGTAGTCGACGCCTCAATGAGCAGTTCTTC
>TRBV5-4|NA|TRBJ2-7|NA
CASSLAGHGEQYF
TGTGCCAGCAGCTTGGCCGGACATGGGGAGCAGTACTTC
>TRBV7-3|NA|TRBJ1-2|NA
CASSLTYSRGGYTF
TGTGCCAGCAGCCTAACTTATTCTCGGGGTGGCTACACCTTC
>TRBV15|NA|TRBJ1-5|NA
CATSRAPNRYSNQPQHF
TGTGCCACCAGCAGAGCTCCCAACCGGTATAGCAATCAGCCCCAGCATTTT
>TRBV19|TRBD1|TRBJ2-7|NA
CASSIDGTGNYEQYF
TGTGCCAGTAGTATAGATGGGACAGGGAACTACGAGCAGTACTTC
>TRBV7-8|TRBD1|TRBJ2-7|NA
CASSSLETGGFTYEQYF
TGTGCCAGCAGCTCATTAGAGACAGGGGGCTTTACCTACGAGCAGTACTTC
>TRBV15|NA|TRBJ1-1|NA
CATSTFPFGGPNTEAFF
TGTGCCACCAGCACGTTCCCATTCGGGGGGCCCAACACTGAAGCTTTCTTT
>TRBV7-8|TRBD2|TRBJ2-1|NA
CASSGLGTSGGSSYNEQFF
TGTGCCAGCAGCGGACTCGGGACTAGCGGGGGGAGCTCCTACAATGAGCAGTTCTTC
>TRBV6-5|NA|TRBJ2-7|few
CASSYRISYEQYF
TGTGCCAGCAGTTACAGGATCTCCTACGAGCAGTACTTC
>TRBV11-2|TRBD1|TRBJ2-1|NA
CASSPGQFMFF
TGTGCCAGCAGTCCGGGACAGTTCATGTTCTTC
>TRBV5-1|TRBD1|TRBJ2-3|NA
CASSVQGSDTQYF
TGCGCCAGCTCCGTACAGGGGTCAGATACGCAGTATTTT
>TRBV18|NA|TRBJ2-3|once
CASSPTRASTDTQYF
TGTGCCAGCTCACCCACGCGGGCTAGCACAGATACGCAGTATTTT
>TRBV4-3|NA|TRBJ2-1|NA
CASSQEGGGVYNEQFF
TGCGCCAGCAGCCAAGAGGGAGGGGGGGTTTACAATGAGCAGTTCTTC
>TRBV18|NA|TRBJ1-1|NA
CASSPVRGENTEAFF
TGTGCCAGCTCACCAGTCCGGGGCGAGAACACTGAAGCTTTCTTT
>TRBV13|TRBD1|TRBJ2-7|NA
CASNRDRVDEQYF
TGTGCCAGCAACCGGGACAGGGTTGACGAGCAGTACTTC
>TRBV5-6|NA|TRBJ2-1|NA
CASSLVSSYNEQFF
TGTGCCAGCAGCTTGGTTAGCTCCTACAATGAGCAGTTCTTC
>TRBV7-9|NA|TRBJ1-2|few
CASSFATGNYGYTF
TGTGCCAGCAGCTTCGCAACAGGAAACTATGGCTACACCTTC
>TRBV7-2|NA|TRBJ2-7|NA
CASSLESSRGYEQYF
TGTGCCAGCAGCTTAGAAAGTAGTCGTGGCTACGAGCAGTACTTC
>TRBV2|NA|TRBJ2-3|NA
CASRWQGNTDTQYF
TGTGCCAGCCGGTGGCAGGGGAACACAGATACGCAGTATTTT
>TRBV6-1|NA|TRBJ2-3|NA
CASSAGSSTDTQYF
TGTGCCAGCAGTGCAGGGTCTAGCACAGATACGCAGTATTTT
>TRBV7-8|NA|TRBJ2-1|NA
CASSLALLAEIKGNEQFF
TGTGCCAGCAGCTTAGCGCTTTTAGCTGAAATAAAGGGGAATGAGCAGTTCTTC
>TRBV5-1|NA|TRBJ2-5|NA
CASSLGQGGQETQYF
TGCGCCAGCAGCTTGGGCCAGGGGGGTCAAGAGACCCAGTACTTC
>TRBV18|NA|TRBJ2-5|NA
CASSPPLYQETQYF
TGTGCCAGCTCACCCCCTTTGTACCAAGAGACCCAGTACTTC
>TRBV4-1|TRBD2|TRBJ2-3|NA
CASSKTGTRLSDTQYF
TGCGCCAGCAGCAAAACCGGGACTAGACTTTCAGATACGCAGTATTTT
>TRBV6-5|NA|TRBJ1-5|NA
CASSFDRFNQPQHF
TGTGCCAGCAGTTTCGACAGGTTCAATCAGCCCCAGCATTTT
>TRBV2|NA|TRBJ2-5|NA
CASTETSRETQYF
TGTGCCAGCACCGAGACTAGTCGGGAGACCCAGTACTTC
>TRBV5-4|NA|TRBJ2-7|NA
CASSLGYEQYF
TGTGCCAGCAGCTTGGGCTACGAGCAGTACTTC
>TRBV6-4|NA|TRBJ1-5|NA
CASSADIYSNQPQHF
TGTGCCAGCAGTGCCGACATTTATAGCAATCAGCCCCAGCATTTT
>TRBV5-6|NA|TRBJ2-1|NA
CASSLERRNEQFF
TGTGCCAGCAGCTTGGAAAGGCGGAATGAGCAGTTCTTC
>TRBV7-6|NA|TRBJ2-7|once
CASSPFQGSYEQYF
TGTGCCAGCAGCCCGTTTCAGGGATCCTACGAGCAGTACTTC
>TRBV6-1|NA|TRBJ2-7|NA
CASSEPVYEQYF
TGTGCCAGCAGTGAACCTGTCTACGAGCAGTACTTC
>TRBV29-1|TRBD2|TRBJ2-5|NA
CSVPGLAGAVAQYF
TGCAGCGTTCCCGGACTAGCGGGGGCCGTTGCCCAGTACTTC
>TRBV30|NA|TRBJ1-4|NA
CAWSPGRDNEKLFF
TGTGCCTGGAGTCCGGGGAGGGATAATGAAAAACTGTTTTTT
>TRBV7-8|NA|TRBJ1-3|NA
CASSLQGQISGNTIYF
TGTGCCAGCAGCTTACAGGGACAAATCTCTGGAAACACCATATATTTT
>TRBV18|NA|TRBJ2-7|NA
CASSPGPVGVLYEQYF
TGTGCCAGCTCACCAGGACCAGTCGGGGTACTCTACGAGCAGTACTTC
>TRBV19|TRBD1|TRBJ2-7|NA
CASSIGDSYEQYF
TGTGCCAGTAGTATCGGGGACAGCTACGAGCAGTACTTC
>TRBV28|TRBD2|TRBJ2-7|once
CASSKLAGSAREQYF
TGTGCCAGCAGCAAACTAGCGGGGTCCGCTCGCGAGCAGTACTTC
>TRBV11-2|NA|TRBJ1-3|NA
CASSLEGTGGDTIYF
TGTGCCAGCAGCTTAGAAGGGACCGGGGGAGACACCATATATTTT